This T cell receptor (beta chain) was sequenced during a study of cytomegalovirus exposure and HLA in healthy donors. Overall study findings and caveats: According to a later analysis, TCR clusters from the first cohort tended to co-occur in the roughly 120 validation repertoires. CMV antigen specificity of a few CMV-associated chains was confirmed in vitro.

Sequenced by immunoSEQ multiplex PCR; TCRdb stores in-frame clones only, minus some. The sample has more than 300,000 clones, roughly 85% seen once. The ends lost 3 bases at V and 0 bases at J; junction bases unmatched: 3. The germline V gene encodes CDR1 SSHAT and CDR2 FNYEAQ (reference sequence). The CDR3 runs to 15 residues. About this clone itself: The antigen is not known.

What was sequenced was PBMCs. The V and J genes are TRBV7-7 and TRBJ2-7; 9 nucleotides agree with TRBD2. This clonotype was obtained from a woman between 18 and 29 years old in good health and CMV-seronegative. CDR3 nucleotides: TGTGCCAGCAGCTTTGGCGGGAGGGCCTCCTACGAGCAGTACTTC. Amino acids: CASSFGGRASYEQYF.